A single sample gave rise to the 26 T cell receptor beta chains below, sequenced in a study of control samples from healthy donors and cancer patients. Repertoires were generated with immunoSEQ multiplex PCR, while TCRdb's copy carries only in-frame clones and drops some. The sample has approximately 60,000 clones; over 75% are singletons. The source material was PBMCs. These receptor sequences come from a woman in her fifties or sixties with colorectal cancer.

Details on this clone: The germline gene is not matched at one end of the junction; a read error may be the cause. The chain recombines TRBV7-7 with TRBJ2-7; the D gene is possibly TRBD1 (5 bases). The germline V gene has CDR1 SSHAT and CDR2 FNYEAQ (reference sequence). The CDR3 loop spans 15 amino acids. The CDR3 sequence: CASSLEAGNSYEQYF. For the CDR3, the DNA is TGTGCTAGCAGCTTAGAGGCAGGGAACTCCTACGAGCAGTACTTC.

This clone has only one observation. The V call is TRBV30, the J call TRBJ1-6; D gene uncertain. The CDR3 consists of 15 residues. CDR1 is GTSNPN and CDR2 is SVGIG in the germline V gene (reference sequence). V shed 0 bases and J shed 7 bases, with 13 bases lying between them. The CDR3 nucleotides are TGTGCCTGGAGTGTACTTCATCGGGGAAATTCACCCCTCCACTTT. This gives the protein CAWSVLHRGNSPLHF.

CDR3: CASSGSGTEAFF. For the CDR3, the DNA is TGTGCCAGCAGCGGATCGGGCACTGAAGCTTTCTTT. V is TRBV9 and J is TRBJ1-1; D is uncertain. Trimming pared 3 bases from V and 4 bases from J, leaving 7 bases between. CDR3 length: 12 residues. Germline V CDR1 and CDR2: SGDLS, YYNGEE.

The V and J genes are TRBV5-4 and TRBJ2-7, with D uncertain. Germline V gene data show CDR1 as SGHNT and CDR2 as YYREEE (reference sequence). CDR3 length: 14 amino acids. The V end was cut by 0 bases, the J end by 1 base, with 8 bases between. The CDR3 sequence is CASSLGGTSYEQYF. CDR3 DNA sequence: TGTGCCAGCAGCTTGGGCGGCACTTCCTACGAGCAGTACTTC.

The genes are TRBV6-5 and TRBJ1-1; possibly TRBD1 for D (5 bases). Trimming pared 6 bases from V and 1 base from J, leaving 12 bases between. Germline values: CDR1 MNHEY, CDR2 SVGAGI. The CDR3 runs 14 residues. CDR3 sequence: CASRRGARNTEAFF. The CDR3 bases are TGTGCCAGCAGAAGGGGAGCCCGGAACACTGAAGCTTTCTTT.

CDR3 sequence (DNA): TGTGCCAGCAGGCCCGGGACAAACAATGAGCAGTTCTTC. Amino acids: CASRPGTNNEQFF. This sequence joins TRBV6-5 and TRBJ2-1, with D maybe TRBD1 (6 bases). In germline, CDR1 is MNHEY, CDR2 SVGAGI. The CDR3 is made up of 13 amino acids. V lost 6 bases and J lost 5, with 11 bases in between.

J is TRBJ2-2 and V is TRBV12-5, with D possibly being TRBD1 (6 bases). This CDR3 contains 16 residues. The germline gives CDR1 LGHNT, CDR2 FRNRAP. V shed 1 base and J shed 2 bases, with 11 bases lying between them. CDR3 sequence (DNA): TGTGCTAGTGGTTTGGCCCAGGGGACAAACACCGGGGAGCTGTTTTTT. This encodes CASGLAQGTNTGELFF.

V and J are TRBV7-2 and TRBJ1-6; TRBD1 matches 8 bases. Germline CDR1 SGHTA, CDR2 FQGNSA. This CDR3 comprises 15 residues. Trimming at V came to 5 bases and at J to 7 bases, leaving 7 bases not matched to a gene. CDR3 sequence: CASSMGQAKNSPLHF. CDR3 coding DNA: TGTGCCAGCAGCATGGGACAGGCTAAAAATTCACCCCTCCACTTT.

V is TRBV5-1 and J is TRBJ2-1; TRBD2 agrees at 14 bases. The CDR3 has 15 amino acids. Per germline, CDR1 SGHRS and CDR2 YFSETQ. The junction had 7 bases not matched to a gene; V was cut back by 5 bases and J by 9 bases. DNA for the CDR3: TGCGCCAGCAGGGTGACTAGCGGGAGGGCCTCTGAGCAGTTCTTC. Protein sequence: CASRVTSGRASEQFF.

The chain joins TRBV27 to TRBJ2-1, with TRBD2 identical over 11 bases. J lost 9 bases, V lost 5 bases, and 6 bases had no gene match. The CDR3 has 14 amino acids. The germline CDR1 and CDR2 sequences are MNHEY and SMNVEV (reference sequence). Here the CDR3 DNA reads TGTGCCAGCAGTATACTAGCGGGAGTGAGTGAGCAGTTCTTC. Translation: CASSILAGVSEQFF.

The chain carries TRBV27 and TRBJ2-3; 12 nucleotides agree with TRBD2. Germline CDR1 is MNHEY and CDR2 is SMNVEV (reference sequence). Trimming at V came to 5 bases and at J to 4 bases, leaving 7 bases not matched to a gene. This CDR3 region has 16 residues. The CDR3 loop is CASSSRLAGAPDTQYF. The CDR3 bases are TGTGCCAGCAGTAGCCGACTAGCGGGAGCCCCAGATACGCAGTATTTT.

The chain employs TRBV6-5 and TRBJ2-2; TRBD1 matches at 7 bases. This CDR3 is 15 amino acids long. V lost 7 bases to trimming and J lost 2 bases; unmatched junction nucleotides: 7. The V gene's germline CDR1 is MNHEY and CDR2 SVGAGI. The CDR3 spells CASTPTGSNTGELFF. DNA of the CDR3: TGTGCCAGCACCCCGACAGGGAGTAACACCGGGGAGCTGTTTTTT.

V gene TRBV18 combines with J gene TRBJ1-2, with 7 bases aligning to TRBD1. The CDR3 is 15 residues long. Trimming removed 3 bases from V and 2 bases from J; junction bases left unmatched: 6. Germline values: CDR1 KGHSH, CDR2 LQKENI. The CDR3 nucleotides are TGTGCCAGCTCACCGAGACAGGGCTCCAACTATGGCTACACCTTC. It yields the protein CASSPRQGSNYGYTF.

The rearrangement joins TRBV10-1 to TRBJ2-1, with D maybe TRBD2 (5 bases). The V gene lost 6 bases and the J gene lost 9 bases, with 12 bases spanning the gap. Germline-derived CDR1 and CDR2 are WNHNN and SYGVQD (reference sequence). This CDR3 has 12 amino acids. The CDR3 spells CASSEEEGEQFF. As DNA, the CDR3 is TGCGCCAGCAGCGAAGAAGAGGGTGAGCAGTTCTTC.

CDR3 in amino acids: CASGNGGTTGTEAFF. The CDR3 region has the DNA TGTGCCAGCGGAAACGGTGGAACAACGGGGACTGAAGCTTTCTTT. The rearrangement joins TRBV27 to TRBJ1-1; D ambiguous. The CDR3 is made up of 15 amino acids. Germline V CDR1 and CDR2: MNHEY, SMNVEV (reference sequence). V lost 8 bases and J lost 5, with 21 bases in between.

The genes are TRBV18 and TRBJ2-7, with D uncertain. This CDR3 comprises 13 residues. The germline CDR1 and CDR2 sequences are KGHSH and LQKENI. V was clipped by 2 bases and J by 5 bases, with 10 bases between them. The CDR3 DNA reads as TGTGCCAGCTCACCAGCAAGCTCGGACGAGCAGTACTTC. It encodes CASSPASSDEQYF. Drawing the rest from reference TRBV18 and TRBJ2-7, the complete variable domain is NAGVMQNPRHLVRRRGQEARLRCSPMKGHSHVYWYRQLPEEGLKFMVYLQKENIIDESGMPKERFSAEFPKEGPSILRIQQVVRGDSAAYFCASSPASSDEQYFGPGTRLTVT.

The V and J genes are TRBV9 and TRBJ2-2; 8 bases match TRBD2. CDR3 size: 16 residues. V lost 0 bases and J lost 6; bases outside the gene matches: 7. Germline assignment: CDR1 SGDLS and CDR2 YYNGEE. The CDR3 coding sequence is TGTGCCAGCAGCGTAGGAGCGGGGGCCCTTTCCGGGGAGCTGTTTTTT. Translated: CASSVGAGALSGELFF.

The V and J genes are TRBV28 and TRBJ1-6; D gene unclear. CDR3 length equals 12 residues. V was cut by 6 bases and J by 11 bases, with 11 bases left in between. CDR1 and CDR2 from the germline V gene are MDHEN and SYDVKM. CDR3: CASSLPETPLHF. In DNA form, the CDR3 reads TGTGCCAGCAGCCTTCCTGAAACACCCCTCCACTTT.

V usage is TRBV6-4 and J usage is TRBJ2-7, with D possibly being TRBD2 (6 bases). Trimming removed 10 bases at V and 5 bases at J, with 15 bases between. Germline V gene lookup returns CDR1 MRHNA and CDR2 SNTAGT. The CDR3 has 12 residues. The CDR3 DNA reads as TGTGCCACCCGGTGTTGGGGGGACGAGCAGTACTTC. It codes for CATRCWGDEQYF.

This chain connects TRBV10-3 to TRBJ2-3, with D possibly called TRBD1 or TRBD2 (6 bases each). The CDR3 runs to 14 residues. The V end lost 10 bases, the J end lost 2 bases, and 16 bases lay between the germline ends. CDR1 ENHRY and CDR2 SYGVKD come from the germline V gene. The CDR3 DNA reads as TGTGCCACCGCAGACAGGACTATCACAGATACGCAGTATTTT. This codes for CATADRTITDTQYF.

The CDR3 loop reads CASSATSGSPSGTGELFF. The DNA of the CDR3 is TGTGCCAGCAGCGCGACTAGCGGGTCCCCCTCGGGCACCGGGGAGCTGTTTTTT. This chain uses TRBV7-3 with TRBJ2-2, with TRBD2 identical over 10 bases. This CDR3 has 18 residues. The V gene end was trimmed by 5 bases and the J gene end by 4 bases; junction bases not matched to a gene: 13. The V gene's germline CDR1 is SGHTA and CDR2 FQGTGA.

V and J are TRBV6-5 and TRBJ1-4, with D unresolved. The CDR3 totals 14 residues. Germline assignment: CDR1 MNHEY and CDR2 SVGAGI. Trimming pared 7 bases from V and 5 bases from J, leaving 14 bases between. CDR3 protein: CASKRAPQNEKLFF. CDR3 bases: TGTGCCAGCAAGAGGGCCCCTCAAAATGAAAAACTGTTTTTT.

The CDR3, as DNA: TGTGCCAGTGAGGGAGGTGGGGCCTCCGAGCAGTACTTC. Encoded protein: CASEGGGASEQYF. The chain combines TRBV2 with TRBJ2-7; TRBD2 is a possible D gene (6 bases). The germline gives CDR1 SNHLY, CDR2 FYNNEI. The CDR3 length is 13 residues. Trimming cost V 9 bases and J 6 bases, with 18 bases left between them.

This chain connects TRBV2 to TRBJ2-5; TRBD2 aligns across 7 bases. Germline lookup yields CDR1 SNHLY and CDR2 FYNNEI. Germline trimming cut 0 bases from V and 4 bases from J; bases unmatched to any gene: 11. The CDR3 covers 17 residues. CDR3 residues: CASSEALWTRKGETQYF. CDR3 in DNA: TGTGCCAGCAGTGAAGCGCTTTGGACTAGGAAAGGAGAGACCCAGTACTTC. Supplemented by reference TRBV2 and TRBJ2-5, the full variable domain reads EPEVTQTPSHQVTQMGQEVILRCVPISNHLYFYWYRQILGQKVEFLVSFYNNEISEKSEIFDDQFSVERPDGSNFTLKIRSTKLEDSAMYFCASSEALWTRKGETQYFGPGTRLLVL.

This chain's CDR3 is CASSYGTSFAEQYF. CDR3 bases: TGTGCCAGCAGCTACGGGACTAGCTTCGCCGAGCAGTACTTC. The chain uses TRBV9 and TRBJ2-7; 9 bases agree with TRBD2. V lost 4 bases, J lost 6 bases, and 8 bases stayed unmatched. The CDR3 has 14 residues. Germline CDR1 is SGDLS and CDR2 is YYNGEE.

V gene TRBV12-3 or TRBV12-4 combines with J gene TRBJ2-2; D ambiguous. The CDR3 has 13 residues. The V gene lost 3 bases and the J gene lost 6 bases, with 8 bases spanning the gap. The CDR3 reads CASSFQGPGELFF. Here the CDR3 DNA reads TGTGCCAGCAGTTTTCAAGGCCCCGGGGAGCTGTTTTTT.